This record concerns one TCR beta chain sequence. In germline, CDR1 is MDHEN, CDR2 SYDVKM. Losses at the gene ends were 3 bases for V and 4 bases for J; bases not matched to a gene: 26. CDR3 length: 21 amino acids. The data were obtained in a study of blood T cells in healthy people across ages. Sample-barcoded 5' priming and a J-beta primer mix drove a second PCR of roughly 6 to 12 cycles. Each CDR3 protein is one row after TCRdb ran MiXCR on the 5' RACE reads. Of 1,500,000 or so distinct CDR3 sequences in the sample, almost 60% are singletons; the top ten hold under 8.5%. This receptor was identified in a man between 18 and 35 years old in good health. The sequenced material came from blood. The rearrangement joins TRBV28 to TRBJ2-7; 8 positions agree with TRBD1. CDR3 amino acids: CASSFGPVGDRISCGAYEQYF. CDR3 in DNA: TGTGCCAGCAGTTTCGGCCCCGTTGGGGACAGGATATCCTGCGGGGCTTACGAGCAGTACTTC.